This TCR beta chain stems from a study of somatic mutations in cytotoxic T cells in rheumatoid arthritis. CDR3 length: 13 residues. Trimming at V came to 4 bases and at J to 6 bases, leaving 4 bases not matched to a gene. Germline V gene sequence: CDR1 LNHDA, CDR2 SQIVND (reference sequence). Purity of the CD4+ and CD8+ cells, isolated by positive magnetic bead selection, was checked by flow cytometry. Assay: immunoSEQ multiplex PCR; the TCRdb copy retains only in-frame clones and omits some. The sample has about 21,000 clones; approximately 83% are singletons. This TCR derives from a man younger than 35 with rheumatoid arthritis. This rearrangement joins TRBV19 to TRBJ2-7; 9 bases match TRBD1. Sequencing was done on a sample of CD8+ T cells sorted from blood. The CDR3 loop is CASSSTGGSEQYF. The CDR3 nucleotides are TGTGCCAGTAGTAGCACAGGGGGCTCCGAGCAGTACTTC.